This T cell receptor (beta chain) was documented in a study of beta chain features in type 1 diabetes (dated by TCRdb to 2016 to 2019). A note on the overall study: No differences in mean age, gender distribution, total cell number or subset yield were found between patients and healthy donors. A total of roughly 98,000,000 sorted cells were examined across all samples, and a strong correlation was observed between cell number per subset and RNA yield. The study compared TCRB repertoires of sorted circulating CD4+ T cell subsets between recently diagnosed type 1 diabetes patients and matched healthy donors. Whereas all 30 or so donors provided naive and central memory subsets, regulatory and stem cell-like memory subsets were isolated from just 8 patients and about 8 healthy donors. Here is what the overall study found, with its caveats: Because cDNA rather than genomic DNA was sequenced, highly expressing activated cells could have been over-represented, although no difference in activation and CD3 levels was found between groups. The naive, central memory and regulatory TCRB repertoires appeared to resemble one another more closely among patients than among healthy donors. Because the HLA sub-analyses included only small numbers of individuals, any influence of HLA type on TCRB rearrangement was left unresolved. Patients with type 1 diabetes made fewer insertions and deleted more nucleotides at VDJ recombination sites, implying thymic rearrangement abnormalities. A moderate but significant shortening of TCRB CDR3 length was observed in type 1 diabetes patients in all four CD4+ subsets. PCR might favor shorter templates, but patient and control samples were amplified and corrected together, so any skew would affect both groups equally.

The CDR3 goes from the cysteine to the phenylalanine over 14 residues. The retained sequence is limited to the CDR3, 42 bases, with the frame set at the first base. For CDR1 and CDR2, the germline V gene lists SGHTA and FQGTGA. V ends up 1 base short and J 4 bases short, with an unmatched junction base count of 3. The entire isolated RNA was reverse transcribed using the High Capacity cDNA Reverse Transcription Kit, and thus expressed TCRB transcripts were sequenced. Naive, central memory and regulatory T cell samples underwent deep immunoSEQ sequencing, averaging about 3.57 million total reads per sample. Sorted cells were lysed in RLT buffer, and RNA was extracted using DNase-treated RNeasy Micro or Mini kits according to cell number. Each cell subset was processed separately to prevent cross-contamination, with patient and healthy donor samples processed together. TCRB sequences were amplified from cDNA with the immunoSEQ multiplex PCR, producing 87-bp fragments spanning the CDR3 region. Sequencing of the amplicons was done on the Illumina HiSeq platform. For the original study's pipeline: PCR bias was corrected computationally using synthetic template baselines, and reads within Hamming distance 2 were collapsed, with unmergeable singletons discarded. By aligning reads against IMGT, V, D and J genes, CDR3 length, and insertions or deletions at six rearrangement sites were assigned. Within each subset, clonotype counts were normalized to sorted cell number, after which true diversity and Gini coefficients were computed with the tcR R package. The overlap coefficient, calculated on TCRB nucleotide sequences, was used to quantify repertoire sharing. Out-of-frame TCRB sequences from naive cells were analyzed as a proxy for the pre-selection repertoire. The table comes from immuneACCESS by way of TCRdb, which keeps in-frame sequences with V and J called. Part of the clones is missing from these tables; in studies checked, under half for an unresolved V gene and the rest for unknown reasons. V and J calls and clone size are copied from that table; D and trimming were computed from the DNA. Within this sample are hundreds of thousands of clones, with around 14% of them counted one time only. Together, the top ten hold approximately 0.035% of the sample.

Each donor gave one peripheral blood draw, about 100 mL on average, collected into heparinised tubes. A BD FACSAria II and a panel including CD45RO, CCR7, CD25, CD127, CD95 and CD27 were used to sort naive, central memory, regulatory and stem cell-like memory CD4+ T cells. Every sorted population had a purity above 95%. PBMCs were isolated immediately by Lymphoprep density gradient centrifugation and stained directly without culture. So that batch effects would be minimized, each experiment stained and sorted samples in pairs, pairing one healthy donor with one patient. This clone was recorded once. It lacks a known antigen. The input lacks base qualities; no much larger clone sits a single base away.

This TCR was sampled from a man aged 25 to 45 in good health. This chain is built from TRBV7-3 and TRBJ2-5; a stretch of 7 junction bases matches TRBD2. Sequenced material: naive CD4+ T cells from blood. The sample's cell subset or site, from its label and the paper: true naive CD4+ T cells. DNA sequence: TGTGCCAGCAGCTTAAATGGCGGGAGAGAGACCCAGTACTTC. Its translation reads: CASSLNGGRETQYF.